Presented here are 28 T cell receptor beta chains from one specimen sequenced in a study of OX40 agonist ivuxolimab in advanced cancers. The protocol was immunoSEQ multiplex PCR, while the TCRdb copy is restricted to in-frame clones and leaves out a portion. The sample holds under 80,000 clones, roughly 85% seen once. The material was CD4+ or CD8+ T cells sorted from blood, obtained in a trial of the OX40 agonist ivuxolimab. These receptors were collected from an adult with an advanced solid tumor such as melanoma, head and neck, liver or kidney cancer.

This chain uses TRBV5-1 with TRBJ2-3; D is uncertain. In germline, CDR1 is SGHRS, CDR2 YFSETQ. This CDR3 has 14 residues. With 4 bases removed from V and 2 bases from J, the gap between germline ends came to 11 bases. The CDR3 nucleotides read TGCGCCAGCAGCCTTCTTGAGATCACAGATACGCAGTATTTT. Translation: CASSLLEITDTQYF.

This clone was recorded once. The CDR3 sequence: CASSSGTGGATAEAFF. DNA of the CDR3: TGTGCCAGCAGCTCCGGGACAGGGGGCGCTACTGCTGAAGCTTTCTTT. The chain couples TRBV9 to TRBJ1-1; 12 bases agree with TRBD1. Germline CDR1 reads SGDLS; CDR2 reads YYNGEE. CDR3 length: 16 amino acids. J was trimmed by 6 bases and V by 4 bases; bases with no gene match: 10.

This chain joins TRBV6-1 and TRBJ1-1; no reliable D call. V was shortened by 5 bases and J by 10 bases, with 8 bases between the two germline ends. CDR3 length equals 10 residues. In germline, CDR1 is MNHNS, CDR2 SASEGT. The CDR3 DNA reads as TGTGCCAGCAGTCGATCTTCAGCTTTCTTT. Protein product: CASSRSSAFF.

The rearrangement joins TRBV7-9 to TRBJ2-3; the match to TRBD1 covers 8 bases. The CDR3 is 12 amino acids. Germline V gene lookup returns CDR1 SEHNR and CDR2 FQNEAQ (reference sequence). CDR3: CAIAGGRDTQYF. CDR3 coding DNA: TGTGCGATCGCAGGGGGCAGGGATACGCAGTATTTT.

CDR3 DNA sequence: TGTGCCAGCAGCCGCCGTACGGGGGAGCAGTACTTC. The encoded protein is CASSRRTGEQYF. The genes are TRBV11-3 and TRBJ2-7, with D perhaps matching TRBD2 (5 bases). The germline V gene encodes CDR1 SGHNT and CDR2 YENEEA. V gave up 5 bases and J gave up 7 bases, with 12 bases separating them. The CDR3 spans 12 residues.

The sample holds one count of this clone. This chain links TRBV7-3 with TRBJ2-4; D remains unclear. Germline CDR1 SGHTA, CDR2 FQGTGA. V was clipped by 0 bases and J by 1 base, with 4 bases between them. The CDR3 has 14 amino acids. CDR3: CASSLTSAKNIQYF. CDR3 bases: TGTGCCAGCAGCTTAACTTCGGCCAAAAACATTCAGTACTTC.

The V gene is TRBV5-1, the J gene TRBJ1-5; possibly TRBD1 for D (6 bases). The CDR3 totals 16 residues. V was cut by 0 bases and J by 0 bases, with 10 bases left in between. Germline V gene data show CDR1 as SGHRS and CDR2 as YFSETQ. The CDR3 is CASSLEGGHSNQPQHF. For the CDR3, the DNA is TGCGCCAGCAGCTTGGAAGGGGGTCATAGCAATCAGCCCCAGCATTTT. Full variable domain (outside the CDR3, taken from reference TRBV5-1 and TRBJ1-5): KAGVTQTPRYLIKTRGQQVTLSCSPISGHRSVSWYQQTPGQGLQFLFEYFSETQRNKGNFPGRFSGRQFSNSRSEMNVSTLELGDSALYLCASSLEGGHSNQPQHFGDGTRLSIL.

Concerning this clone itself: One junction end does not reproduce the germline sequence, and a read error may be involved. The V call is TRBV5-8, the J call TRBJ2-3, with 12 bases aligning to TRBD2. This CDR3 has 15 amino acids. CDR1 is SGHTS and CDR2 is YDEGEE in the germline V gene. The CDR3 coding sequence is TGCGCCAGCAGCTCGGGACTAGCGGGCACAAATACGCAGTATTTT. Protein product: CASSSGLAGTNTQYF.

This rearrangement joins TRBV28 to TRBJ1-5; D uncertain. V lost 2 bases to trimming and J lost 5 bases, with 10 bases between them. Germline CDR1 MDHEN, CDR2 SYDVKM. The CDR3 totals 14 residues. As DNA, the CDR3 is TGTGCCAGCAGTTTAGTTGTACGCTATCAGCCCCAGCATTTT. It translates to CASSLVVRYQPQHF.

V usage is TRBV6-5 and J usage is TRBJ2-1; 11 bases fit TRBD2. V lost 6 bases to trimming and J lost 3 bases; unmatched junction nucleotides: 4. Germline V gene lookup returns CDR1 MNHEY and CDR2 SVGAGI. The CDR3 extends over 15 amino acids. CDR3 amino acids: CASRAGTSGYNEQFF. DNA of the CDR3: TGTGCCAGCAGGGCCGGGACTAGCGGCTACAATGAGCAGTTCTTC.

The chain employs TRBV5-4 and TRBJ2-3; 9 positions agree with TRBD1. Germline values: CDR1 SGHNT, CDR2 YYREEE (reference sequence). V lost 3 bases and J lost 7; bases outside the gene matches: 12. This CDR3 contains 16 residues. The CDR3 here is CASSYPRDREQNTQYF. The DNA of the CDR3 is TGTGCCAGCAGCTATCCGAGGGACAGGGAGCAAAATACGCAGTATTTT.

This sequence joins TRBV29-1 and TRBJ1-5, with 8 positions matching TRBD1. The CDR3 has 14 amino acids. Germline CDR1 and CDR2: SQVTM and ANQGSEA. V lost 6 bases and J lost 6; bases outside the gene matches: 10. In DNA, the CDR3 is TGCAGCGTCGCAATTCAGGGGGCGGGTCAGCCCCAGCATTTT. Translating it yields CSVAIQGAGQPQHF.

The V and J genes are TRBV7-9 and TRBJ2-7, with D possibly being TRBD1 (5 bases). CDR3 length: 13 residues. Germline assignment: CDR1 SEHNR and CDR2 FQNEAQ (reference sequence). With 5 bases removed from V and 4 bases from J, the gap between germline ends came to 12 bases. Here the CDR3 DNA reads TGTGCCAGCAGCCCGGACAAGCCTTACGAGCAGTACTTC. This gives the protein CASSPDKPYEQYF.

For this clone: The CDR3 does not end in the conserved phenylalanine or tryptophan, so this is likely a read error. The V call is TRBV15, the J call TRBJ1-2, with D maybe TRBD1 (5 bases). V dropped 0 bases and J dropped 4 bases, with 9 bases sitting between them. The CDR3 totals 14 residues. Germline CDR1 reads LNHNV; CDR2 reads YYDKDF (reference sequence). Here the CDR3 DNA reads TGTGCCACCAGCAGAGATCAGACAGCCTATGGCTACACCCTC. Its translation: CATSRDQTAYGYTL.

The rearrangement uses TRBV19 and TRBJ2-7; 10 nucleotides line up with TRBD1. The CDR3 has 14 amino acids. Germline V CDR1 and CDR2: LNHDA, SQIVND (reference sequence). Trimming at V came to 8 bases and at J to 5 bases, leaving 9 bases not matched to a gene. In nucleotides, the CDR3 is TGTGCCAGTGGACGGGACAGGGGTTCGGACGAGCAGTACTTC. The encoded protein is CASGRDRGSDEQYF.

The gene calls are TRBV19 and TRBJ2-2; D not certain. The germline V gene encodes CDR1 LNHDA and CDR2 SQIVND (reference sequence). Trimming stripped 7 bases from V and 5 bases from J, with 8 bases between. The CDR3 length is 12 residues. CDR3 amino acids: CASKTRTGELFF. The CDR3, as DNA: TGTGCCAGTAAAACTCGGACCGGGGAGCTGTTTTTT.

The CDR3 loop is CASSPWGGGITQYF. DNA of the CDR3: TGTGCCAGCAGCCCATGGGGCGGGGGGATAACCCAGTACTTC. The J gene is TRBJ2-5, the V gene TRBV7-3; TRBD2 agrees at 8 bases. Germline V lookup: CDR1 SGHTA, CDR2 FQGTGA. The CDR3 has 14 amino acids. With 5 bases clipped from V and 8 bases from J, the junction kept 10 bases outside the gene matches.

The chain joins TRBV9 to TRBJ2-7; a possible D gene is TRBD2 (5 bases). The V gene's germline CDR1 is SGDLS and CDR2 YYNGEE. Trimming pared 0 bases from V and 4 bases from J, leaving 14 bases between. The CDR3 is 15 residues long. Here the CDR3 reads CASSVGGRGYYEQYF. The CDR3 region has the DNA TGTGCCAGCAGCGTAGGTGGCCGGGGATATTACGAGCAGTACTTC.

In the case of this clone: Other nucleotide sequences in the sample specify the same CDR3. This chain joins TRBV18 and TRBJ1-5, with 10 bases fitting TRBD1. The germline V gene encodes CDR1 KGHSH and CDR2 LQKENI. V lost 3 bases, J lost 4 bases, and 3 bases stayed unmatched. This CDR3 comprises 15 residues. The CDR3 loop reads CASSPDRGGNQPQHF. CDR3 nucleotide sequence: TGTGCCAGCTCACCGGACAGGGGGGGTAATCAGCCCCAGCATTTT.

The V call is TRBV6-1, the J call TRBJ1-1, with a possible D match to TRBD1 (6 bases). Germline loops: CDR1 MNHNS, CDR2 SASEGT. This CDR3 contains 12 residues. V was shortened by 8 bases and J by 4 bases, with 11 bases between the two germline ends. This CDR3 is CASCQGGTEAFF. The CDR3 coding sequence is TGTGCCAGCTGCCAAGGGGGCACTGAAGCTTTCTTT.

This chain links TRBV18 with TRBJ2-2, with 11 bases lining up with TRBD2. Losses at the gene ends were 2 bases for V and 0 bases for J; bases not matched to a gene: 5. In germline, CDR1 is KGHSH, CDR2 LQKENI. This CDR3 spans 18 amino acids. CDR3 nucleotides: TGTGCCAGCTCACCAAGGAAACTAGCGGGAGCGAACACCGGGGAGCTGTTTTTT. It translates to CASSPRKLAGANTGELFF.

The J gene is TRBJ1-2, the V gene TRBV28; 7 nucleotides agree with TRBD1. V lost 4 bases, J lost 8 bases, and 10 bases stayed unmatched. CDR3 length: 14 residues. Germline CDR1 reads MDHEN; CDR2 reads SYDVKM. For the CDR3, the DNA is TGTGCCAGCAGTTGGAGGGACAGCGGAGGGGGCTACACCTTC. It yields the protein CASSWRDSGGGYTF.

V gene TRBV6-4 combines with J gene TRBJ2-1; 9 positions match TRBD2. Germline CDR1 MRHNA, CDR2 SNTAGT. Germline trimming cut 4 bases from V and 6 bases from J; bases unmatched to any gene: 4. This CDR3 region has 14 residues. For the CDR3, the DNA is TGTGCCAGCAGTGTGGCGGGAGGGCGCAATGAGCAGTTCTTC. It encodes CASSVAGGRNEQFF.

V usage is TRBV10-2 and J usage is TRBJ1-1, with a tentative D call TRBD1 (5 bases). This CDR3 region has 13 residues. Trimming pared 3 bases from V and 1 base from J, leaving 6 bases between. CDR1 is WSHSY and CDR2 is SAAADI in the germline V gene. CDR3 amino acids: CASSDRGNTEAFF. The CDR3 coding sequence is TGCGCCAGCAGTGATAGGGGGAACACTGAAGCTTTCTTT.

This rearrangement joins TRBV6-5 to TRBJ2-1, with D possibly matching TRBD1 (6 bases). This CDR3 spans 15 amino acids. Between the trimmed V and J ends, which lost 6 bases and 4 bases, there was a span of 16 bases. CDR1 and CDR2 (germline): MNHEY, SVGAGI. The chain's CDR3 is CASRRNRVDYNEQFF. For the CDR3, the DNA is TGTGCCAGCAGACGGAACAGGGTGGATTACAATGAGCAGTTCTTC.

This rearrangement joins TRBV7-2 to TRBJ2-7; D is possibly TRBD1 (5 bases). Germline V CDR1 and CDR2: SGHTA, FQGNSA. The CDR3 has 15 amino acids. The V end lost 5 bases, the J end lost 2 bases, and 16 bases lay between the germline ends. CDR3 coding DNA: TGTGCCAGCAGCACGTTAGGGGCGGCCGCCTACGAGCAGTACTTC. Its translation is CASSTLGAAAYEQYF.

The V call is TRBV2, the J call TRBJ2-6; no firm D call. The CDR3 covers 15 residues. V lost 3 bases, J lost 1 base, and 7 bases lay in between. Looked up from germline, CDR1 is SNHLY and CDR2 is FYNNEI. This chain's CDR3 is CASSDWQSGANVLTF. The CDR3, as DNA: TGTGCCAGCAGTGATTGGCAGTCTGGGGCCAACGTCCTGACTTTC.

The chain couples TRBV4-1 to TRBJ2-3; tentative D call: TRBD2 (6 bases). Trimming left V 3 bases short and J 0 bases short, with 13 bases between. Germline CDR1 is MGHRA and CDR2 is YSYEKL. This CDR3 contains 16 residues. The CDR3 DNA reads TGCGCCAGCAGCCACCTGGGGGGAGGAAGCACAGATACGCAGTATTTT. It encodes CASSHLGGGSTDTQYF.